This T cell receptor (beta chain) was sequenced for a study of cytomegalovirus exposure and HLA in healthy donors. Regarding the study as a whole: Confirmation was obtained in vitro that a few CMV-associated chains are specific for CMV antigens. The study designated fewer than 200 TCR beta chains cytomegalovirus-associated. One later analysis, an examination of the approximately 130 validation repertoires, found that first-cohort TCR clusters tended to co-occur in them.

About this clone itself: No antigen is known for it.

Trimming took off 3 bases at V and 2 bases at J, with 22 bases between the two ends. The CDR3 sequence is 18 residues long. Germline assignment: CDR1 SGHNT and CDR2 YYREEE (reference sequence). Measured with immunoSEQ multiplex PCR; TCRdb has only the in-frame clones, and not every one. The sample has nearly 80,000 clones, approximately 93% seen once. The donors were members of the validation cohort comprising some 120 subjects, separate from the approximately 710-subject first cohort. V gene TRBV5-4 combines with J gene TRBJ2-3, with D maybe TRBD2 (6 bases). The specimen sequenced was PBMCs. The sequence came from a young woman in good health and CMV-seronegative. Written as DNA, the CDR3 is TGTGCCAGCAGCTCTCCCCGCCCCGGGAGAGGGAACACAGATACGCAGTATTTT. Translation: CASSSPRPGRGNTDTQYF.